Following are 9 T cell receptor beta chains from one sample sequenced in a study of blood T cell repertoires in COVID-19 (dated by TCRdb to 2020 to 2022). Preparation of the library involved the immunoSEQ multiplex PCR assay. As stored in TCRdb, this immuneACCESS dataset retains in-frame rearrangements with V and J assigned. A fraction of the clones does not appear; measured against another copy, unresolved V genes explain less than half of the discrepancy, and the remainder lacks a known reason. This sample is represented by about 180,000 clones; 70% to 90% of them were singletons. The ten largest clones capture 3% to 3.5% of the sample. Sequencing was performed on peripheral blood. These receptors were obtained from a man in his sixties with acute or convalescent COVID-19.

The rearrangement joins TRBV11-2 to TRBJ1-1; 12 nucleotides agree with TRBD1. V lost 5 bases, J lost 4 bases, and 5 bases stayed unmatched. This CDR3 has 15 residues. Germline V gene lookup returns CDR1 SGHAT and CDR2 FQNNGV. CDR3 bases: TGTGCCAGCAGCCCCTGGGACAGGGGGCCCACTGAAGCTTTCTTT. This gives the protein CASSPWDRGPTEAFF.

V is TRBV2 and J is TRBJ2-1; 8 positions agree with TRBD2. Trimming removed 4 bases from V and 0 bases from J; junction bases left unmatched: 5. Germline V CDR1 and CDR2: SNHLY, FYNNEI. The CDR3 is 16 residues long. In DNA, the CDR3 is TGTGCCAGCAGTGGCGTGAGCGGGAGCTCCTACAATGAGCAGTTCTTC. Translated, it gives CASSGVSGSSYNEQFF.

The V and J genes are TRBV6-7 and TRBJ2-4; TRBD2 matches at 16 bases. TRBV6-7 is noted as an ORF with a role that remains uncertain. This CDR3 comprises 19 residues. V gave up 2 bases and J gave up 0 bases; unmatched junction bases: 4. The CDR3 loop is CASSYPGTSGRVAKNIQYF. The CDR3 DNA reads TGTGCCAGCAGTTACCCCGGGACTAGCGGGAGGGTAGCCAAAAACATTCAGTACTTC.

The chain has TRBV19 and TRBJ2-3; 7 bases are a match to TRBD2. Germline CDR1 reads LNHDA; CDR2 reads SQIVND (reference sequence). J lost 0 bases, V lost 3 bases, and 6 bases had no gene match. CDR3 length: 16 amino acids. The CDR3 loop is CASSMGLAVSTDTQYF. The CDR3 nucleotides read TGTGCCAGTAGTATGGGCCTAGCGGTTAGCACAGATACGCAGTATTTT.

The rearrangement uses TRBV7-3 and TRBJ2-1; D not resolved. This CDR3 has 13 residues. Trimming took off 1 base at V and 3 bases at J, with 4 bases between the two ends. Germline V gene data show CDR1 as SGHTA and CDR2 as FQGTGA. CDR3 sequence: CASSLISYNEQFF. In nucleotides, the CDR3 is TGTGCCAGCAGCTTAATCAGCTACAATGAGCAGTTCTTC.

The chain combines TRBV29-1 with TRBJ2-3; 9 bases line up with TRBD2. V lost 7 bases and J lost 4; bases outside the gene matches: 15. The CDR3 loop spans 16 amino acids. Germline V gene lookup returns CDR1 SQVTM and CDR2 ANQGSEA. CDR3 sequence: CSAPSASGVGADTQYF. The CDR3 nucleotides read TGCAGCGCCCCATCGGCTAGCGGGGTGGGTGCAGATACGCAGTATTTT.

The V call is TRBV6-5, the J call TRBJ2-7; 14 bases map to TRBD2. Looked up from germline, CDR1 is MNHEY and CDR2 is SVGAGI. The length of the CDR3 is 15 residues. V gave up 5 bases and J gave up 4 bases; unmatched junction bases: 4. The DNA for the CDR3 is TGTGCCAGCAGTCCGGGACTAGCGGGAGTTTACGAGCAGTACTTC. This sequence encodes CASSPGLAGVYEQYF.

V and J are TRBV27 and TRBJ2-7; tentative D call: TRBD2 (6 bases). Deletions cut 8 bases from V and 0 bases from J, with 11 bases between. Germline V gene sequence: CDR1 MNHEY, CDR2 SMNVEV (reference sequence). This CDR3 region has 13 residues. The CDR3 spells CASAAGSSYEQYF. The CDR3 DNA reads as TGTGCCAGCGCTGCGGGGAGCTCCTACGAGCAGTACTTC.

The rearrangement links TRBV7-9 to TRBJ1-2, with TRBD1 identical over 7 bases. Per the germline V gene, CDR1 is SEHNR and CDR2 is FQNEAQ (reference sequence). The CDR3 has 14 amino acids. With V trimmed by 2 bases and J by 6 bases, 6 bases remained unmatched. The CDR3 protein is CASSLLGGWDGYTF. In DNA form, the CDR3 reads TGTGCCAGCAGCTTATTAGGGGGCTGGGATGGCTACACCTTC.